The text below deals with one TCR beta chain. The antigen remains undetermined. The CDR3 sequence is 17 residues long. CDR1 is LGHDT, CDR2 YNNKEL, per germline (reference sequence). V lost 2 bases, J lost 2 bases, and 13 bases lay in between. This sample was taken from a study of CD8 T cells in Susac syndrome. Study-wide results and caveats: The number of individuals included in the study's TCR sequencing and HLA analysis was acknowledged as relatively small.

The controls were healthy donors who were matched for age and sex. TEMRA cells were FACS-enriched and CD8+ and CD4+ T cells negatively isolated. Reverse transcription of about 0.5 to 1 ug RNA was carried out with random hexamers. TCR beta CDR3 was amplified by immunoSEQ multiplex PCR. This amplification extended across 54 Vbeta and 13 Jbeta segments. Using its own MiXCR run on the immunoSEQ multiplex PCR reads, TCRdb lists one record per CDR3 protein. The data contain some 150,000 distinct CDR3 sequences, 94% of them singletons. This chain joins TRBV3-1 and TRBJ2-6; the D call may be TRBD1 or TRBD2 (6 bases each). The sequenced sample consisted of CD4+ T cells from PBMCs. The receptor was derived from a human donor in good health. The chain's CDR3 is CASSQYEGGTGANVLTF. CDR3 DNA sequence: TGTGCCAGCAGCCAATACGAGGGGGGTACTGGGGCCAACGTCCTGACTTTC.